Each of the 32 T cell receptor beta chains below was sequenced from the same sample in a study of molecular identifiers for immune sequencing clone quantification. TCRdb ran MiXCR on the PCR reads and lists one entry per CDR3 protein. Of roughly 320,000 distinct CDR3 sequences listed, over 20% are singletons. Sequencing was performed on naive CD8+ T cells from blood, with Jurkat cell RNA spiked in. Subset: FACS-sorted CD8+CD4-CCR7+CD45RA+ naive T cells. These receptors originate from a human donor in good health. Some libraries in this study had Jurkat cell RNA spiked in.

Turning to this clonotype: This sequence may be a read error, since a much larger clone differs from it by one base. The chain joins TRBV6-6 to TRBJ2-2; TRBD2 matches at 7 bases. Germline V gene lookup returns CDR1 MNHNY and CDR2 SVGAGI (reference sequence). This CDR3 has 15 amino acids. CDR3 bases: TGTGCCAGCAGTTACGGAGCGGGACCCACCGGGGAGCTGGTTTTT. This sequence encodes CASSYGAGPTGELVF.

This clonotype has ten or more counts. The CDR3 sequence is CASSISQGADTQYF. In DNA form, the CDR3 reads TGTGCCAGTAGTATCTCACAGGGGGCGGATACGCAGTATTTT. V and J are TRBV19 and TRBJ2-3, with 9 bases lining up with TRBD1. CDR1 is LNHDA, CDR2 SQIVND, per germline (reference sequence). There are 14 residues in the CDR3. V lost 3 bases and J lost 6; bases outside the gene matches: 4.

This clonotype was recorded at least ten times. The rearrangement links TRBV29-1 to TRBJ1-1, with TRBD1 matching over 8 bases. This CDR3 is built from 17 residues. V dropped 0 bases and J dropped 5; count of bases not matched to a gene: 14. Looked up from germline, CDR1 is SQVTM and CDR2 is ANQGSEA. CDR3 coding DNA: TGCAGCGTTGAAGATCTTGGGGTGGAACAGGGGGGAACTGAAGCTTTCTTT. Its protein is CSVEDLGVEQGGTEAFF.

This clonotype has a count of ten or more. V and J are TRBV13 and TRBJ2-7; possible D gene TRBD2, 5 bases. Per germline, CDR1 PRHDT and CDR2 FYEKMQ (reference sequence). The CDR3 loop spans 13 amino acids. V lost 5 bases to trimming and J lost 2 bases, with 10 bases between them. This CDR3 reads CASSAGGAYEQYF. The DNA for the CDR3 is TGTGCCAGCAGCGCTGGAGGAGCCTACGAGCAGTACTTC.

Ten or more counts support this clonotype. This chain connects TRBV19 to TRBJ2-7; no definite D call. CDR1 and CDR2 from the germline V gene are LNHDA and SQIVND (reference sequence). V was trimmed by 1 base and J by 4 bases, leaving 8 bases between them. The CDR3 length is 13 residues. The CDR3, as DNA: TGTGCCAGTAGTATAGGCCCCCCGTACGAGCAGTACTTC. Protein: CASSIGPPYEQYF.

This clonotype appeared a few times. V usage is TRBV28 and J usage is TRBJ1-1, with D hard to call. Germline lookup yields CDR1 MDHEN and CDR2 SYDVKM. CDR3 size: 14 residues. The V end lost 5 bases, the J end lost 0 bases, and 10 bases lay between the germline ends. CDR3 loop: CASSLERVNTEAFF. CDR3 DNA sequence: TGTGCCAGCAGTCTAGAGCGGGTGAACACTGAAGCTTTCTTT.

This clonotype was found many times. This chain joins TRBV6-1 and TRBJ2-3, with 11 nucleotides matching TRBD1. Germline V gives CDR1 MNHNS, CDR2 SASEGT. This CDR3 spans 17 amino acids. V shed 0 bases and J 3 bases; nucleotides not matched to a gene: 5. The chain's CDR3 is CASSEAWTGGLTDTQYF. The CDR3 coding sequence is TGTGCCAGCAGTGAAGCATGGACAGGGGGCTTGACAGATACGCAGTATTTT.

The rearrangement joins TRBV2 to TRBJ2-7; no definite D call. Germline loops: CDR1 SNHLY, CDR2 FYNNEI. The CDR3 totals 14 residues. Trimming stripped 3 bases from V and 1 base from J, with 10 bases between. This CDR3 is CASSDSSASYEQYF. The CDR3 region has the DNA TGTGCCAGCAGTGATAGCTCTGCATCCTACGAGCAGTACTTC.

This clonotype appeared a single time. It may be a read error: a sequence one base away is much more abundant. V is TRBV13 and J is TRBJ2-5; either TRBD1 or TRBD2 may supply D (5 bases each). There are 14 residues in the CDR3. Germline V lookup: CDR1 PRHDT, CDR2 FYEKMQ (reference sequence). V shed 4 bases and J shed 7 bases, with 16 bases lying between them. The CDR3 is CASSSGDGKGTQYF. DNA for the CDR3: TGTGCCAGCAGCTCCGGGGACGGGAAAGGGACCCAGTACTTC.

This clonotype was detected ten times or more. The rearrangement uses TRBV23-1 and TRBJ2-7; D is perhaps TRBD1 (5 bases). TRBV23-1 belongs to the ORF category, with a function that is uncertain. The CDR3 runs 14 residues. Trimming took 4 bases from V and 7 from J, leaving 17 bases between them. In DNA, the CDR3 is TGCGCCAGCAGTCGTAACGAAGGGGCGCGGGAGCAGTACTTC. This codes for CASSRNEGAREQYF.

This clonotype has at least ten counts. The V call is TRBV4-2, the J call TRBJ1-1, with 9 bases identical to TRBD1. The CDR3 runs 13 residues. With 5 bases clipped from V and 6 bases from J, the junction kept 4 bases outside the gene matches. Germline values: CDR1 LGHNA, CDR2 YNFKEQ. The CDR3 region has the DNA TGTGCCAGCAGCTGGAGACAGGGGGCTGAAGCTTTCTTT. Amino acid sequence: CASSWRQGAEAFF.

Details on this clonotype: A much more abundant neighbour one base away suggests this may be a read error. The chain couples TRBV6-5 to TRBJ1-1, with D unclear. The CDR3 has 16 residues. Germline CDR1 is MNHEY and CDR2 is SVGAGI. CDR3 sequence: CASGYDEVGWNTEAFF. CDR3 in DNA: TGTGCCAGCGGTTACGATGAGGTCGGCTGGAACACTGAAGCTTTCTTT.

The chain combines TRBV6-5 with TRBJ1-4; 7 nucleotides match TRBD1. V lost 8 bases, J lost 0 bases, and 9 bases stayed unmatched. This CDR3 is 16 amino acids long. The germline V gene encodes CDR1 MNHEY and CDR2 SVGAGI. CDR3 DNA sequence: TGTGCCAGCGGTAGGGACAGCTTTGCAACTAATGAAAAACTGTTTTTT. Its translation: CASGRDSFATNEKLFF.

Points on this clonotype: A much larger clone differs by one base, so this may be a read error. The chain uses TRBV13 and TRBJ1-5; 7 bases are a match to TRBD1. The CDR3 is made up of 14 amino acids. Trimming took 5 bases from V and 4 from J; bases not matched to a gene: 5. Germline CDR1 is PRHDT and CDR2 is FYEKMQ (reference sequence). CDR3 in DNA: TGTGCCAGCAGCGGGGGACAGTCTAATCAGCCCCAGCATTTT. Its translation: CASSGGQSNQPQHF. Filled out from reference TRBV13 and TRBJ1-5, the complete variable domain reads AAGVIQSPRHLIKEKRETATLKCYPIPRHDTVYWYQQGPGQDPQFLISFYEKMQSDKGSIPDRFSAQQFSDYHSELNMSSLELGDSALYFCASSGGQSNQPQHFGDGTRLSIL.

As regards this clonotype: A read error may be the cause here, since a much bigger clone is one base away. The chain is built from TRBV6-5 and TRBJ2-1; D remains unclear. The germline CDR1 and CDR2 sequences are MNHEY and SVGAGI. V shed 0 bases and J shed 10 bases, with 10 bases lying between them. The CDR3 has 13 residues. In nucleotides, the CDR3 is TGTGCCAGCAGTTACTCCCAGGTAGGGGAGCAGTTCTTC. Translating gives CASSYSQVGEQFF.

The chain has TRBV11-2 and TRBJ2-6; D gene unclear. The V end lost 4 bases, the J end lost 0 bases, and 7 bases lay between the germline ends. This CDR3 has 15 residues. The germline CDR1 and CDR2 sequences are SGHAT and FQNNGV. The CDR3 loop is CASSSVTSGANVLTF. CDR3 nucleotide sequence: TGTGCCAGCAGCTCAGTAACCTCTGGGGCCAACGTCCTGACTTTC.

On this clonotype itself: This could be a read error, since a much larger clone is one nucleotide away. The chain has TRBV7-9 and TRBJ2-7; 7 bases match TRBD2. CDR1 and CDR2 from the germline V gene are SEHNR and FQNEAQ (reference sequence). The length of the CDR3 is 16 residues. V dropped 1 base and J dropped 3; count of bases not matched to a gene: 9. In DNA form, the CDR3 reads TGTGCCAGCAGCTTAGGCGGGGGTTCAGTGGGCTACGAGCAGTACTTC. Protein sequence: CASSLGGGSVGYEQYF.

This clonotype was counted many times. The genes are TRBV24-1 and TRBJ2-3; D not resolved. Trimming stripped 0 bases from V and 2 bases from J, with 2 bases between. CDR3 length: 13 amino acids. Germline CDR1 is KGHDR and CDR2 is SFDVKD. The CDR3 region is CATSDLYTDTQYF. DNA for the CDR3: TGTGCCACCAGTGATTTGTACACAGATACGCAGTATTTT.

This clonotype was observed a few times. This chain links TRBV4-1 with TRBJ2-3; the match to TRBD2 covers 9 bases. Germline V gene lookup returns CDR1 MGHRA and CDR2 YSYEKL. J gave up 5 bases and V 6 bases, and 6 bases lay outside the gene matches. The CDR3 consists of 14 residues. CDR3 DNA: TGCGCCAGCAGAAGCGGGGGGAGGGGAGATACGCAGTATTTT. It yields the protein CASRSGGRGDTQYF.

This clonotype has only a few counts. V is TRBV5-6 and J is TRBJ2-7; a possible D gene is TRBD2 (6 bases). CDR1 SGHDT and CDR2 YYEEEE come from the germline V gene. V was pared by 1 base and J by 0 bases, with 8 bases between. The CDR3 has 14 amino acids. The CDR3 spells CASSLWGVSYEQYF. The CDR3 DNA reads TGTGCCAGCAGCTTGTGGGGGGTCTCCTACGAGCAGTACTTC.

This clonotype was observed a few times. This chain joins TRBV28 and TRBJ2-5; a possible D gene is TRBD2 (5 bases). V lost 2 bases, J lost 5 bases, and 9 bases lay in between. This CDR3 region has 13 residues. Germline CDR1 reads MDHEN; CDR2 reads SYDVKM. CDR3 DNA: TGTGCCAGCAGTTTAGCTGGGAGTGAGACCCAGTACTTC. Its translation: CASSLAGSETQYF. Based on the CDR3 plus reference TRBV28 and TRBJ2-5, the full variable domain is DVKVTQSSRYLVKRTGEKVFLECVQDMDHENMFWYRQDPGLGLRLIYFSYDVKMKEKGDIPEGYSVSREKKERFSLILESASTNQTSMYLCASSLAGSETQYFGPGTRLLVL.

The table lists this clonotype with many counts. The chain couples TRBV5-1 to TRBJ2-7; D may match TRBD1 or TRBD2 (5 bases each). The CDR3 contains 17 residues. Per germline, CDR1 SGHRS and CDR2 YFSETQ. V lost 0 bases and J 2 bases, leaving 18 bases between the germline ends. DNA of the CDR3: TGCGCCAGCAGCTTGGTAGGTACTGGGGGAGCGGCCTACGAGCAGTACTTC. Translated, it gives CASSLVGTGGAAYEQYF. Full variable domain (remainder filled in from reference TRBV5-1 and TRBJ2-7): KAGVTQTPRYLIKTRGQQVTLSCSPISGHRSVSWYQQTPGQGLQFLFEYFSETQRNKGNFPGRFSGRQFSNSRSEMNVSTLELGDSALYLCASSLVGTGGAAYEQYFGPGTRLTVT.

As regards this clonotype: This CDR3 fails to terminate in the conserved phenylalanine or tryptophan, so it likely reflects a read error. The chain carries TRBV9 and TRBJ2-3; D not certain. In germline, CDR1 is SGDLS, CDR2 YYNGEE. The CDR3 is made up of 17 amino acids. V was pared by 2 bases and J by 1 base, with 17 bases between. This CDR3 reads CASSVNIASLGTDTQYL. For the CDR3, the DNA is TGTGCCAGCAGCGTGAATATAGCTTCGTTGGGCACAGATACGCAGTATCTT.

Only a few counts were recorded for this clonotype. This chain uses TRBV9 with TRBJ2-4; D call uncertain. Germline V lookup: CDR1 SGDLS, CDR2 YYNGEE. This CDR3 has 15 amino acids. The V and J ends lost 3 bases and 1 base respectively, with 11 bases between them. The CDR3 nucleotides read TGTGCCAGCAGCGGTGGTGATAGCGCCAAAAACATTCAGTACTTC. This sequence encodes CASSGGDSAKNIQYF.

As to this clonotype: A single base separates this from a much larger clone, so it may be a read error. The chain links TRBV28 to TRBJ2-5; D not resolved. The CDR3 is 13 residues long. Germline assignment: CDR1 MDHEN and CDR2 SYDVKM. The CDR3 sequence: CGSSIYQKETQYF. In DNA, the CDR3 is TGTGGCAGCAGCATTTACCAGAAAGAGACCCAGTACTTC.

Comment on this clonotype: A much bigger clone sits one base away, suggesting this may be a read error. This chain links TRBV4-1 with TRBJ2-5; either TRBD1 or TRBD2 may supply D (5 bases each). CDR1 is MGHRA and CDR2 is YSYEKL in the germline V gene. The CDR3 extends over 14 amino acids. In DNA, the CDR3 is TGCGCCAGCAGCCAAGAGGGGGAACAAGAGGCCCAGTACTTC. This encodes CASSQEGEQEAQYF.

This clonotype has at least ten counts. The genes are TRBV29-1 and TRBJ2-5, with no clear D. V was cut by 6 bases and J by 4 bases, with 12 bases left in between. The CDR3 covers 12 residues. CDR1 is SQVTM and CDR2 is ANQGSEA in the germline V gene. This CDR3 reads CSVLGSRETQYF. CDR3 nucleotides: TGCAGCGTCCTGGGCAGTCGAGAGACCCAGTACTTC.

In its sample, this clonotype was seen many times. J is TRBJ2-7 and V is TRBV4-1; 8 bases line up with TRBD1. CDR3 length equals 16 residues. Losses at the gene ends were 1 base for V and 2 bases for J; bases not matched to a gene: 7. Germline V gives CDR1 MGHRA, CDR2 YSYEKL. The CDR3 sequence: CASSQGPGQVPYEQYF. The CDR3 DNA follows: TGCGCCAGCAGCCAAGGACCGGGACAGGTTCCCTACGAGCAGTACTTC.

This clonotype was counted at least ten times. The chain has TRBV5-6 and TRBJ2-2, with TRBD2 matching 12 bases. The CDR3 spans 15 residues. Germline V gene data show CDR1 as SGHDT and CDR2 as YYEEEE. J gave up 6 bases and V 5 bases, and 5 bases lay outside the gene matches. The CDR3 here is CASRPSGRASGELFF. The DNA for the CDR3 is TGTGCCAGCAGGCCTAGCGGGAGGGCCTCCGGGGAGCTGTTTTTT.

This clonotype was counted once. Just one base apart from a much larger clone, this may be a read error. The chain combines TRBV30 with TRBJ2-3; no firm D call. Per the germline V gene, CDR1 is GTSNPN and CDR2 is SVGIG (reference sequence). This CDR3 is built from 14 residues. The germline V and J ends were trimmed by 5 bases and 2 bases, with 14 bases remaining between them. CDR3: CAWCLGHNTDTQYF. CDR3 sequence (DNA): TGTGCCTGGTGTTTAGGGCATAACACAGATACGCAGTATTTT. Variable domain in full (rest from reference TRBV30 and TRBJ2-3): SQTIHQWPATLVQPVGSPLSLECTVEGTSNPNLYWYRQAAGRGLQLLFYSVGIGQISSEVPQNLSASRPQDRQFILSSKKLLLSDSGFYLCAWCLGHNTDTQYFGPGTRLTVL.

Comment on this clonotype: A read error may be the cause here, since a much bigger clone is one base away. V is TRBV7-9 and J is TRBJ2-1; D unclear. Germline-derived CDR1 and CDR2 are SEHNR and FQNEAQ (reference sequence). This CDR3 has 15 residues. CDR3 coding DNA: TGTGCCTGCAGCTTACAGCCCAGCTCCTACAATGAGCAGTTCTTC. Protein: CACSLQPSSYNEQFF. Using reference TRBV7-9 and TRBJ2-1 for the parts outside the CDR3, the full variable domain is DTGVSQNPRHKITKRGQNVTFRCDPISEHNRLYWYRQTLGQGPEFLTYFQNEAQLEKSRLLSDRFSAERPKGSFSTLEIQRTEQGDSAMYLCACSLQPSSYNEQFFGPGTRLTVL.

As concerns this clonotype: A read error may be the cause here, since a much bigger clone is one base away. J is TRBJ2-5 and V is TRBV12-3 or TRBV12-4; 7 bases map to TRBD1. V lost 8 bases to trimming and J lost 9 bases; unmatched junction nucleotides: 9. The CDR3 is made up of 12 amino acids. The DNA for the CDR3 is TGTGCCAGCGGGACAGACCCTCTGGCCCAGTACTTC. It yields the protein CASGTDPLAQYF.